Included here is one T cell receptor beta chain sequence, with context. The antigen remains undetermined. A much larger clone sits a single nucleotide away, making a read error possible. The data were taken from a study of CD8+CD57+ T cells in acquired aplastic anemia. About the study: Sorted CD4+ and CD8+ cells yielded DNA averaging about 2.9 ug. Notes on the study in general: Simpson's diversity of CD8+ cells was not significantly different in patients compared with controls.

It was genomic DNA that served as the template for profiling TCR beta VDJ and CDR3. TCRdb passed the reads through MiXCR, listing each CDR3 protein once. The table has 200,000 to 250,000 distinct CDR3 sequences, less than 60% seen once. Previously, flow cytometry had revealed CD8+CD57+ cell expansion in the patients chosen for sequencing. Therapy had not been given to patients before blood sampling. The sample consisted of sorted CD4+, CD8+, or CD8+CD57+ T cells (not recorded which) from PBMCs. The sequence was obtained from a human donor with aplastic anemia.

The CDR3: CASKLAGGPNEQYF. The CDR3 DNA reads TGTGCCAGCAAGTTAGCGGGGGGGCCTAACGAGCAGTACTTC. This chain connects TRBV6-1 to TRBJ2-7; TRBD2 matches at 11 bases. Germline CDR1 and CDR2: MNHNS and SASEGT. V lost 7 bases to trimming and J lost 5 bases; unmatched junction nucleotides: 7. The CDR3 has 14 residues.